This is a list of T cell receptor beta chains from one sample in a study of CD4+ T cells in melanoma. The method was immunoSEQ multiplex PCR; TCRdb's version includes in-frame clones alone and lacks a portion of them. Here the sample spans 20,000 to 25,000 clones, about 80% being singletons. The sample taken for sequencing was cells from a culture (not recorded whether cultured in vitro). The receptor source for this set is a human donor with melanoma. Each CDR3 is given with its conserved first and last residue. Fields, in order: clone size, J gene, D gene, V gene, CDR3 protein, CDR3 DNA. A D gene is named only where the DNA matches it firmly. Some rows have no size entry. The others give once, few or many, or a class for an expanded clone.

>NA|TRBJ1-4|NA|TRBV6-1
CASRVPGATNEKLFF
TGTGCCAGCAGGGTTCCCGGTGCAACTAATGAAAAACTGTTTTTT
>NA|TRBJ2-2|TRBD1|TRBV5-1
CASSLGQTGWNTGELFF
TGCGCCAGCAGCTTGGGGCAGACAGGGTGGAACACCGGGGAGCTGTTTTTT
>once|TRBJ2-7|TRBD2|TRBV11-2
CASSLVGGGAYEQYF
TGTGCCAGCAGCTTAGTGGGCGGGGGGGCCTACGAGCAGTACTTC
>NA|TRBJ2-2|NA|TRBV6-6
CASSQRQGTGELFF
TGTGCCAGCAGCCAGCGACAAGGAACCGGGGAGCTGTTTTTT
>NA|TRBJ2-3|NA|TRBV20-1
CSAPSTDTQYF
TGCAGTGCTCCGAGCACAGATACGCAGTATTTT
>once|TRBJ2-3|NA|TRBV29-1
CSVALMGAVGTDTQYF
TGCAGCGTAGCGTTGATGGGGGCCGTGGGCACAGATACGCAGTATTTT
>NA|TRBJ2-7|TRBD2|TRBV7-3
CASSLDGLAEQYF
TGTGCCAGCAGCTTAGATGGACTAGCTGAGCAGTACTTC
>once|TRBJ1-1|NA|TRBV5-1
CASSLVDLNTEAFF
TGCGCCAGCAGCTTGGTTGACTTGAACACTGAAGCTTTCTTT
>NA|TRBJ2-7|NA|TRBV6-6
CASSHRYEQYF
TGTGCCAGCAGTCATCGATACGAGCAGTACTTC
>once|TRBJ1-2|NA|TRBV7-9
CASSLAQGGGYTF
TGTGCCAGCAGCTTAGCCCAAGGGGGTGGCTACACCTTC
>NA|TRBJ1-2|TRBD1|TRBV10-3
CAISADRADYGYTF
TGTGCCATCAGCGCGGACAGGGCGGACTATGGCTACACCTTC
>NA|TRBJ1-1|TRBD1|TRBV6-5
CASRRDRGGTEAFF
TGTGCCAGCAGACGGGACAGGGGTGGAACTGAAGCTTTCTTT
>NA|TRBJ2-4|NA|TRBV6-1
CASSLHRDIQYF
TGTGCCAGCAGCCTTCATAGGGACATTCAGTACTTC
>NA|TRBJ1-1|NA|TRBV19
CASSLVQNTEAFF
TGTGCCAGTAGTCTGGTTCAGAACACTGAAGCTTTCTTT
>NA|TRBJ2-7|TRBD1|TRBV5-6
CASSLTGGFSYEQYF
TGTGCCAGCAGCTTGACAGGGGGTTTCTCCTACGAGCAGTACTTC
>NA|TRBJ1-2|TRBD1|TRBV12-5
CASGAPTGKNNYGYTF
TGTGCTAGTGGTGCGCCGACAGGGAAGAATAACTATGGCTACACCTTC
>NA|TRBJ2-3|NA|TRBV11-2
CASSFLLLGDTQYF
TGTGCCAGCAGCTTCCTTCTTTTGGGAGATACGCAGTATTTT
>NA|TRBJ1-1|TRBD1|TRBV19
CASRLWDRSPVGTEAFF
TGTGCCAGTAGACTGTGGGACAGGTCTCCGGTAGGCACTGAAGCTTTCTTT
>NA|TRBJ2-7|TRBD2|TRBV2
CASMERGLGYEQYF
TGTGCCAGCATGGAGCGGGGGCTCGGCTACGAGCAGTACTTC